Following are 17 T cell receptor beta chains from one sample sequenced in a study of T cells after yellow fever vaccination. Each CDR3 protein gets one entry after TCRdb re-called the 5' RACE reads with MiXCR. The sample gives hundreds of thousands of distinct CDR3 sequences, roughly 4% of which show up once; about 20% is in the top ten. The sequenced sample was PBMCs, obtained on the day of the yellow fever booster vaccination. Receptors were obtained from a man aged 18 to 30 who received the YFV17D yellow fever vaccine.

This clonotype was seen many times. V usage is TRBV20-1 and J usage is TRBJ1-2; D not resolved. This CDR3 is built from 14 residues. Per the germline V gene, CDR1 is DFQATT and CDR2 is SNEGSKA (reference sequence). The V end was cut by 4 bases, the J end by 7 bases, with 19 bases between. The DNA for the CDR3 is TGCAGTGCTACTAATCCGGGAGACGAGGGTGGCTACACCTTC. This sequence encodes CSATNPGDEGGYTF.

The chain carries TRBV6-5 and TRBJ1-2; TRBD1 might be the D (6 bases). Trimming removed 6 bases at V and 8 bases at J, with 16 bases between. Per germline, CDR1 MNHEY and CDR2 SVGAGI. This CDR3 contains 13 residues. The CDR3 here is CASSPRYREGYTF. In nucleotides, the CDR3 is TGTGCCAGCAGCCCCAGATACAGGGAAGGCTACACCTTC.

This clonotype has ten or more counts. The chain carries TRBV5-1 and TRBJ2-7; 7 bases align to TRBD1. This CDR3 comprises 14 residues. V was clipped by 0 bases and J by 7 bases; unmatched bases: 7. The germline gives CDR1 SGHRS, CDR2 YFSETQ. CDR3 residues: CASSLGRGRSEQYF. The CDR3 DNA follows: TGCGCCAGCAGCTTGGGTAGGGGGCGAAGTGAGCAGTACTTC.

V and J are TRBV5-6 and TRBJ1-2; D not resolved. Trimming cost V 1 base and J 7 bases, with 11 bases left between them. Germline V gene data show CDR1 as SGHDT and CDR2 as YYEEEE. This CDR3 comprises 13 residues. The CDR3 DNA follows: TGTGCCAGCAGCTTGAGGCTCGCGGGTGGCTACACCTTC. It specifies CASSLRLAGGYTF.

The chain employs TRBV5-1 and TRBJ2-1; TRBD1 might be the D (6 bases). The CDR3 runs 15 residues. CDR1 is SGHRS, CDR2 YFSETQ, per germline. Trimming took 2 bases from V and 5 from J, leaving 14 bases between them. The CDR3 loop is CASSLEDRSNNEQFF. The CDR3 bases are TGCGCCAGCAGCTTAGAGGACAGATCTAACAATGAGCAGTTCTTC.

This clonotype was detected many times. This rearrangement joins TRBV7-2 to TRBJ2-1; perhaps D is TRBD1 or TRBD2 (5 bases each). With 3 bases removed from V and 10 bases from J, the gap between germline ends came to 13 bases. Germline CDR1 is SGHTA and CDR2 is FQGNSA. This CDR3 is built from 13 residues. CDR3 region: CASSLRDPSEQFF. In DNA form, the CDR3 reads TGTGCCAGCAGCTTGAGGGACCCGTCGGAGCAGTTCTTC.

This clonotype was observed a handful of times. The DNA for the CDR3 is TGCAGTGCTAGAGACCGCAGGGGGAAAACAGATACGCAGTATTTT. This encodes CSARDRRGKTDTQYF. The chain is built from TRBV20-1 and TRBJ2-3; 7 bases align to TRBD1. From germline, CDR1 is DFQATT and CDR2 SNEGSKA (reference sequence). The CDR3 has 15 residues. V was clipped by 0 bases and J by 3 bases; unmatched bases: 6.

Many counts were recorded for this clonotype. The CDR3 here is CASSQDLLDKGIGGNTEAFF. The CDR3 DNA is TGTGCCAGCAGCCAAGATTTACTGGACAAAGGGATAGGAGGGAACACTGAAGCTTTCTTT. This chain connects TRBV3-1 to TRBJ1-1; possibly TRBD1 for D (5 bases). CDR3 length: 20 amino acids. The germline gives CDR1 LGHDT, CDR2 YNNKEL (reference sequence). Trimming shortened V by 0 bases and J by 1 base, and 24 bases separated the two germline ends.

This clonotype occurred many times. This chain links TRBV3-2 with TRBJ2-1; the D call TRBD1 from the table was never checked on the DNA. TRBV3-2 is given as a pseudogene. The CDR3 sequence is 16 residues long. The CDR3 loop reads CASSHGLSSSYNEQFF. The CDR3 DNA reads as TGTGCCAGCAGCCACGGACTGTCGAGCTCCTACAATGAGCAGTTCTTC.

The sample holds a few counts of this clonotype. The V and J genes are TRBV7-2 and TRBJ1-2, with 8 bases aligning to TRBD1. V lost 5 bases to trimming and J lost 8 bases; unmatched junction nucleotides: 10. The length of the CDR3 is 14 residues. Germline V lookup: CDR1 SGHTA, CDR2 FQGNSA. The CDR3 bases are TGTGCCAGCAGCCCGGCACAGGGGGGGCGAGGCTACACCTTC. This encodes CASSPAQGGRGYTF.

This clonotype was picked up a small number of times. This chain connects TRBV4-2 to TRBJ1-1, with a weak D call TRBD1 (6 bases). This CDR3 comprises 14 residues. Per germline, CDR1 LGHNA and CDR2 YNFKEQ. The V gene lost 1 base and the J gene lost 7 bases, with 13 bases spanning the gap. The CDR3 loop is CASSQGRGHREAFF. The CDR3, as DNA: TGTGCCAGCAGCCAAGGGAGGGGACACCGTGAAGCTTTCTTT.

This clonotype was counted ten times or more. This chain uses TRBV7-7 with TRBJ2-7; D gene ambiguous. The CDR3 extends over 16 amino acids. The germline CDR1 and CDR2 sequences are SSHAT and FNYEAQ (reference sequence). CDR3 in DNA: TGTGCTAGCAGCTTCTCTCACTCCCTTGGATCCTACGAGCAGTACGTC. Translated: CASSFSHSLGSYEQYV.

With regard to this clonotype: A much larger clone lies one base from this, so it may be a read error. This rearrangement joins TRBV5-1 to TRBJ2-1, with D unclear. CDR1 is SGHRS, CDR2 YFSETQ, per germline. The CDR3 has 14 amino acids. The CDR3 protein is CASSPGRLPIEKFF. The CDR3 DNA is TGCGCCAGCAGCCCGGGCCGACTCCCGATTGAGAAGTTCTTC.

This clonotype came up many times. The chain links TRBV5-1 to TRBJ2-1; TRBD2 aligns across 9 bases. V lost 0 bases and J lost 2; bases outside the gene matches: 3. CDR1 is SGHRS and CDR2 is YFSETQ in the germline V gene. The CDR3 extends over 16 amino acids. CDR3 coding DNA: TGCGCCAGCAGCTTGGGGACTAGCGCCACCTACAATGAGCAGTTCTTC. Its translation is CASSLGTSATYNEQFF.

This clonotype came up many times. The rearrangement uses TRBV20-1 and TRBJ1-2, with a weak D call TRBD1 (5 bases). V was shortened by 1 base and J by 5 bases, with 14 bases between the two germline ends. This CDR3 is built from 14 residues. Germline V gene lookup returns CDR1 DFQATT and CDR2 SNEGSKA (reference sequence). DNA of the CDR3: TGCAGTGCTAGAGGCGGGCGAGGGGATTATGGCTACACCTTC. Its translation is CSARGGRGDYGYTF.

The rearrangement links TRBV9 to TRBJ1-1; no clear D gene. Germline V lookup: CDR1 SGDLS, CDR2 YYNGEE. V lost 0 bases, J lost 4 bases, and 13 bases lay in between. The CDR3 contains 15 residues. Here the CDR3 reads CASSVVAGKSTEAFF. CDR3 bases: TGTGCCAGCAGCGTAGTGGCCGGAAAGAGCACTGAAGCTTTCTTT.

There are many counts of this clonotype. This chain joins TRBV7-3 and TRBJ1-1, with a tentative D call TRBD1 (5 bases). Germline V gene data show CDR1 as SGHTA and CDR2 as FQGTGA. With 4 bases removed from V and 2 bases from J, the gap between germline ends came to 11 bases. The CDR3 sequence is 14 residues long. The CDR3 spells CASSSTGFNTEAFF. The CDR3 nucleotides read TGTGCCAGCAGCTCCACAGGATTTAACACTGAAGCTTTCTTT.